This T cell receptor (beta chain) is from a study of patients and donors after allogeneic stem cell transplantation. This clonotype has just a few counts. TCRdb re-called the RT-PCR reads through MiXCR, storing one row per CDR3 protein. The sample gives under 200,000 distinct CDR3 sequences, 24% of which show up once; approximately 26% is in the top ten. Germline assignment: CDR1 SGHRS and CDR2 YFSETQ. This CDR3 comprises 18 residues. V trimming: 1 base; J trimming: 1 base; junction bases outside the gene matches: 13. This chain joins TRBV5-1 and TRBJ1-1, with 7 bases that match TRBD1. The sequencing sample was made of blood, either unsorted or a sorted T cell fraction (not recorded which). The TCR sequence derives from a human donor who was either an allogeneic HSCT recipient or a stem cell or donor lymphocyte infusion donor (not recorded which). It is not recorded whose cells these are; they may come from a transplant donor. CDR3: CASSLPDPPGTANTEAFF. CDR3 in DNA: TGCGCCAGCAGCTTGCCCGATCCACCAGGGACAGCGAACACTGAAGCTTTCTTT.